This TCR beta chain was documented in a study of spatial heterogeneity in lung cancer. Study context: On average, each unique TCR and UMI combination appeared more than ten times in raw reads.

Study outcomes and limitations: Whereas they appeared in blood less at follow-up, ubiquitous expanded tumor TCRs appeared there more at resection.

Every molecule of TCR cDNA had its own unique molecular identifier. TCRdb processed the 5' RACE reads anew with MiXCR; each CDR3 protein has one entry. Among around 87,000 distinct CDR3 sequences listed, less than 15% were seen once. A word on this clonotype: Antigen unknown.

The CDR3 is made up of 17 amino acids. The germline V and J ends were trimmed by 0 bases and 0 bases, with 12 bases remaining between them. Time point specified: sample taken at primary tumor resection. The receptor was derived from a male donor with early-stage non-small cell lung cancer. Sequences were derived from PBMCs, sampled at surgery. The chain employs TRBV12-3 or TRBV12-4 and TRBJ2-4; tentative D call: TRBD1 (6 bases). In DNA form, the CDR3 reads TGTGCCAGCAGTTTAGCGAGGGGGTCCCTAGCCAAAAACATTCAGTACTTC. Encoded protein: CASSLARGSLAKNIQYF.